These 22 T cell receptor beta chains share one sample of origin, sequenced in a study of cytomegalovirus exposure and HLA in healthy donors. The PCR was carried out with 60 Vbeta primers and 13 Jbeta primers. TCRdb keeps only in-frame clones here, not all; method: immunoSEQ multiplex PCR. The data show some 160,000 clones, with 73% seen just once and 4.5% to 5.5% held by the top ten. Specimen: PBMCs. Receptors originate from a woman between 18 and 29 years old in good health and CMV-seropositive.

The rearrangement uses TRBV7-6 and TRBJ2-6; TRBD2 is a possible D gene (6 bases). Germline V gene lookup returns CDR1 SGHVS and CDR2 FNYEAQ. This CDR3 is 18 amino acids long. Trimming removed 0 bases from V and 0 bases from J, with 12 bases in between. The CDR3 sequence: CASSLATVGGSGANVLTF. The CDR3 region has the DNA TGTGCCAGCAGCTTAGCCACAGTGGGGGGCTCTGGGGCCAACGTCCTGACTTTC. Based on the CDR3 plus reference TRBV7-6 and TRBJ2-6, the full variable domain is GAGVSQSPRYKVTKRGQDVALRCDPISGHVSLYWYRQALGQGPEFLTYFNYEAQQDKSGLPNDRFSAERPEGSISTLTIQRTEQRDSAMYRCASSLATVGGSGANVLTFGAGSRLTVL.

The chain employs TRBV2 and TRBJ1-3, with D perhaps matching TRBD1 (6 bases). The CDR3 spans 17 residues. Germline V gene data show CDR1 as SNHLY and CDR2 as FYNNEI. V dropped 0 bases and J dropped 2 bases, with 14 bases sitting between them. The CDR3 region is CASSEAGAGAAGNTIYF. The CDR3 coding sequence is TGTGCCAGCAGTGAAGCGGGTGCAGGGGCTGCTGGAAACACCATATATTTT.

This clone was counted only a few times. This chain joins TRBV6-5 and TRBJ1-1; 12 bases are a match to TRBD1. CDR3 length: 13 amino acids. Germline V gene data show CDR1 as MNHEY and CDR2 as SVGAGI. Unmatched junction bases numbered 6, after V lost 6 bases and J lost 10 bases. The CDR3 region has the DNA TGTGCCAGCAGCCTCGGGACAGGGGGCATAGCTTTCTTT. It translates to CASSLGTGGIAFF.

The J gene is TRBJ2-1, the V gene TRBV6-1; 9 bases are a match to TRBD2. J was trimmed by 5 bases and V by 7 bases; bases with no gene match: 9. The germline CDR1 and CDR2 sequences are MNHNS and SASEGT. There are 15 residues in the CDR3. The CDR3 nucleotides read TGTGCCAGCATCCGGGGACTAGCAGGAAACAATGAGCAGTTCTTC. Translation: CASIRGLAGNNEQFF.

The J gene is TRBJ2-1, the V gene TRBV5-6, with 10 bases matching TRBD1. This CDR3 is 18 amino acids long. The germline gives CDR1 SGHDT, CDR2 YYEEEE. After removal of 4 bases from V and 6 bases from J, the junction contained 16 bases not matched to a gene. The CDR3 DNA follows: TGTGCCAGCAGCCCTACCGACAGGGGGCGAGGGACTAGCAATGAGCAGTTCTTC. This codes for CASSPTDRGRGTSNEQFF.

The table lists this clone with a count of one. The chain is built from TRBV30 and TRBJ2-2, with TRBD1 identical over 8 bases. V was clipped by 7 bases and J by 1 base; unmatched bases: 2. Germline-derived CDR1 and CDR2 are GTSNPN and SVGIG (reference sequence). The CDR3 runs to 13 residues. In DNA form, the CDR3 reads TGTGCCTTCGACAGGGGGAACACCGGGGAGCTGTTTTTT. Protein: CAFDRGNTGELFF.

The chain uses TRBV19 and TRBJ2-3, with 13 bases matching TRBD2. Per the germline V gene, CDR1 is LNHDA and CDR2 is SQIVND (reference sequence). This CDR3 region has 17 residues. V shed 2 bases and J 7 bases; nucleotides not matched to a gene: 9. The CDR3 nucleotides are TGTGCCAGTAGTATAACTAGCGGGGGGGCCGGGTCGAATACGCAGTATTTT. Protein: CASSITSGGAGSNTQYF.

The V call is TRBV7-3, the J call TRBJ2-1; D is unresolved. The germline V and J ends were trimmed by 8 bases and 6 bases, with 11 bases remaining between them. The V gene's germline CDR1 is SGHTA and CDR2 FQGTGA. The CDR3 consists of 12 residues. CDR3 region: CASGPGSNEQFF. The CDR3 DNA reads as TGTGCCAGCGGTCCCGGTTCCAATGAGCAGTTCTTC. Filled out from reference TRBV7-3 and TRBJ2-1, the complete variable domain reads GAGVSQTPSNKVTEKGKYVELRCDPISGHTALYWYRQSLGQGPEFLIYFQGTGAADDSGLPNDRFFAVRPEGSVSTLKIQRTERGDSAVYLCASGPGSNEQFFGPGTRLTVL.

Note on this clone: Different DNA sequences within this sample yield the same CDR3. The V call is TRBV4-2, the J call TRBJ1-3; no firm D call. CDR3 size: 16 residues. CDR1 is LGHNA, CDR2 YNFKEQ, per germline. Deletions cut 0 bases from V and 0 bases from J, with 9 bases between. This CDR3 is CASSQERTLSGNTIYF. In nucleotides, the CDR3 is TGTGCCAGCAGCCAAGAGCGCACTCTCTCTGGAAACACCATATATTTT.

This chain uses TRBV7-2 with TRBJ2-5; 12 bases map to TRBD2. Trimming took 5 bases from V and 3 from J; bases not matched to a gene: 4. This CDR3 contains 15 residues. The germline V gene encodes CDR1 SGHTA and CDR2 FQGNSA. The CDR3 DNA reads TGTGCCAGCAGCCCTAGGACTAGCGGGGAAGAGACCCAGTACTTC. Residues: CASSPRTSGEETQYF. Supplemented by reference TRBV7-2 and TRBJ2-5, the full variable domain reads GAGVSQSPSNKVTEKGKDVELRCDPISGHTALYWYRQSLGQGLEFLIYFQGNSAPDKSGLPSDRFSAERTGGSVSTLTIQRTQQEDSAVYLCASSPRTSGEETQYFGPGTRLLVL.

The chain carries TRBV29-1 and TRBJ1-3; 7 positions match TRBD1. V shed 1 base and J 10 bases; nucleotides not matched to a gene: 4. This CDR3 has 12 amino acids. Germline CDR1 and CDR2: SQVTM and ANQGSEA. The DNA for the CDR3 is TGCAGCGTTGAAGGACAGGGTAGGACCATATATTTT. This codes for CSVEGQGRTIYF.

This clone was counted between two and nine times. V is TRBV9 and J is TRBJ2-1; 9 bases are a match to TRBD2. Trimming took 2 bases from V and 3 from J; bases not matched to a gene: 3. This CDR3 is built from 15 residues. Germline values: CDR1 SGDLS, CDR2 YYNGEE. The CDR3 protein is CASSVSSGVYNEQFF. CDR3 DNA: TGTGCCAGCAGCGTTTCTAGCGGGGTCTACAATGAGCAGTTCTTC.

With respect to this clone: The sample has other DNA sequences that encode this CDR3 too. J is TRBJ1-6 and V is TRBV9, with D possibly TRBD1 on 5 matching bases. The V and J ends lost 0 bases and 3 bases respectively, with 7 bases between them. CDR1 and CDR2 (germline): SGDLS, YYNGEE. CDR3 size: 15 residues. The CDR3 here is CASSVGQGYNSPLHF. In nucleotides, the CDR3 is TGTGCCAGCAGCGTAGGGCAGGGCTATAATTCACCCCTCCACTTT.

The chain links TRBV15 to TRBJ1-2; TRBD1 matches 9 bases. The CDR3 loop spans 17 amino acids. The V segment lost 0 bases and the J segment 7 bases; nucleotides outside the gene matches: 12. From germline, CDR1 is LNHNV and CDR2 YYDKDF (reference sequence). The CDR3 DNA follows: TGTGCCACCAGCAGAGATCGGTCCGGGACAGGGAGGTCTGGCTACACCTTC. Its protein product is CATSRDRSGTGRSGYTF.

This rearrangement joins TRBV29-1 to TRBJ1-1, with 9 bases that match TRBD1. The CDR3 is 18 residues long. The germline gives CDR1 SQVTM, CDR2 ANQGSEA. Unmatched junction bases numbered 17, after V lost 6 bases and J lost 0 bases. The CDR3 reads CSVPGTGIKGSMNTEAFF. Written as DNA, the CDR3 is TGCAGCGTCCCGGGGACAGGGATCAAGGGTAGTATGAACACTGAAGCTTTCTTT.

The rearrangement links TRBV2 to TRBJ1-1; D gene uncertain. Germline-derived CDR1 and CDR2 are SNHLY and FYNNEI. V lost 1 base and J lost 8, with 8 bases in between. The CDR3 covers 12 residues. The CDR3 region has the DNA TGTGCCAGCAGTGAAGGTCCTGTCGAAGCTTTCTTT. Amino acids: CASSEGPVEAFF.

The V gene is TRBV18, the J gene TRBJ2-5; unclear D gene. The germline V gene encodes CDR1 KGHSH and CDR2 LQKENI. This CDR3 comprises 15 residues. V lost 1 base, J lost 2 bases, and 11 bases lay in between. CDR3 protein: CASSPQQETQETQYF. Here the CDR3 DNA reads TGTGCCAGCTCACCACAGCAGGAAACACAAGAGACCCAGTACTTC.

This clone has just a few counts. The chain has TRBV7-9 and TRBJ1-1; 7 nucleotides line up with TRBD1. CDR1 and CDR2 (germline): SEHNR, FQNEAQ (reference sequence). V lost 0 bases and J lost 2; bases outside the gene matches: 6. The CDR3 spans 16 residues. CDR3: CASSLATGNLNTEAFF. The DNA of the CDR3 is TGTGCCAGCAGCTTAGCGACAGGGAACCTAAACACTGAAGCTTTCTTT. Complete variable domain (other parts from reference TRBV7-9 and TRBJ1-1): DTGVSQNPRHKITKRGQNVTFRCDPISEHNRLYWYRQTLGQGPEFLTYFQNEAQLEKSRLLSDRFSAERPKGSFSTLEIQRTEQGDSAMYLCASSLATGNLNTEAFFGQGTRLTVV.

This clone appeared a few times. The CDR3 coding sequence is TGCGCCAGCAGGAGGACTAGGCCATACACCGGGGAGCTGTTTTTT. The encoded protein is CASRRTRPYTGELFF. The rearrangement links TRBV10-1 to TRBJ2-2; 7 nucleotides agree with TRBD2. There are 15 residues in the CDR3. The V gene's germline CDR1 is WNHNN and CDR2 SYGVQD (reference sequence). V lost 6 bases to trimming and J lost 3 bases; unmatched junction nucleotides: 7.

This clone was detected once. V usage is TRBV14 and J usage is TRBJ1-5, with unresolved D. The germline V and J ends were trimmed by 3 bases and 10 bases, with 10 bases remaining between them. Germline V gene sequence: CDR1 SGHDN, CDR2 FVKESK. The CDR3 length is 12 residues. CDR3 coding DNA: TGTGCCAGCAGCCACGGGCGGGGACCCCAGCATTTT. Amino acids: CASSHGRGPQHF.

In this sample, this clone turned up a few times. The chain recombines TRBV2 with TRBJ1-6; 7 bases are a match to TRBD1. Germline values: CDR1 SNHLY, CDR2 FYNNEI. Losses at the gene ends were 4 bases for V and 9 bases for J; bases not matched to a gene: 6. The CDR3 sequence is 14 residues long. The CDR3: CASSGQGSSSPLHF. Here the CDR3 DNA reads TGTGCCAGCAGTGGACAGGGTTCGTCTTCACCCCTCCACTTT.

The chain recombines TRBV12-5 with TRBJ2-1; no definite D call. V was cut by 4 bases and J by 9 bases, with 13 bases left in between. In germline, CDR1 is LGHNT, CDR2 FRNRAP. The CDR3 runs 13 residues. DNA of the CDR3: TGTGCTAGTGGTTCCGATGACCCAGGTGAGCAGTTCTTC. Translated: CASGSDDPGEQFF.